This TCR beta chain came from a study of vaccination and CD4 T cells after COVID-19. To note about this clonotype: Its target is not known.

As to treatment: approximately 9-day PBMC culture with coronavirus spike peptide pools or control peptides (ViraFEST assay). Patients returned positive PCR results between March and December 2020, earlier than US Alpha, Beta and Delta variants. With the Oncomine TCR Beta short-read assay, DNA from cultured CD4+ T cells was sequenced. TCRdb ran MiXCR on the PCR reads and lists one entry per CDR3 protein. Found here are roughly 12,000 distinct CDR3 sequences, about half of them singletons; the top ten hold 15%. Input material: CD4+ T cells from blood, cultured in vitro. This receptor was obtained from a human donor who had recovered from COVID-19.

The CDR3 spells CASSFRVGETQYF. Written as DNA, the CDR3 is TGTGCCAGCAGTTTTCGTGTAGGGGAGACCCAGTACTTC. The J gene is TRBJ2-5, the V gene TRBV6-5; D is uncertain. Trimming shortened V by 4 bases and J by 5 bases, and 11 bases separated the two germline ends. The CDR3 length is 13 residues. The germline V gene encodes CDR1 MNHEY and CDR2 SVGAGI.